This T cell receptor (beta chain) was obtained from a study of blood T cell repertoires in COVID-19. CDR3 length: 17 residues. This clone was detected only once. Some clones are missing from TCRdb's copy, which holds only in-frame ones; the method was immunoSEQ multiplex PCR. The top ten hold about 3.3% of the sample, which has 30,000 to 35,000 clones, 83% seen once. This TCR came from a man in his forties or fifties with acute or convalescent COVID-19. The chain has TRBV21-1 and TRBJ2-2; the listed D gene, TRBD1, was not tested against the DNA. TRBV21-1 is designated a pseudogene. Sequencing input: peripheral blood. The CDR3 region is CASSFRGDRGRGGELFF. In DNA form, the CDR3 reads TGTGCCAGCAGCTTTCGAGGAGACAGGGGAAGAGGCGGGGAGCTGTTTTTT.